This note documents a single TCR beta chain sequence. TCRdb fed the 5' RACE reads into MiXCR, producing one record per CDR3 protein. The table lists some 83,000 distinct CDR3 sequences, more than 15% of them singletons. Time point here: sample taken at primary tumor resection. Tumor, nontumor lung or frozen PBMC supplied whole RNA that was sequenced unsorted. These data belong to a study of spatial heterogeneity in lung cancer. Study details: The study consistently detected more beta-chain than alpha-chain sequences.

V lost 0 bases to trimming and J lost 0 bases, with 16 bases between them. The CDR3 consists of 18 residues. Germline assignment: CDR1 SGHRS and CDR2 YFSETQ. The sequenced sample was PBMCs, obtained at surgery. The clonotype comes from a male donor with early-stage non-small cell lung cancer. This rearrangement joins TRBV5-1 to TRBJ1-3; D is ambiguous. In nucleotides, the CDR3 is TGCGCCAGCAGCTTGGCCGGGTCGACACATTCCTCTGGAAACACCATATATTTT. This translates into CASSLAGSTHSSGNTIYF.